One and the same sample provided the 14 T cell receptor beta chains below, sequenced in a study of shared clonotypes between healthy human individuals. Profiling relied on immunoSEQ multiplex PCR, and the TCRdb table lists in-frame clones only, not all of them. The table includes roughly 2,500,000 clones, 80% to 95% detected once. What was sequenced was naive CD4+ T cells from PBMCs. Subset specified: CD45RA+ positively selected. These receptors were taken from a man between 18 and 35 years old in good health. Some clones in this sample may be carry-over from other donors' samples.

The chain combines TRBV6-1 with TRBJ2-7; D is possibly TRBD1 or TRBD2 (6 bases each). The ends were cut back, 2 bases at V and 7 bases at J, with 18 bases in the middle. Germline V gene sequence: CDR1 MNHNS, CDR2 SASEGT. The CDR3 is 15 amino acids. The CDR3, as DNA: TGTGCCAGCAGTGAAATCTGGGGGGCCCTAAGGGAGCAGTACTTC. It specifies CASSEIWGALREQYF.

This rearrangement joins TRBV4-3 to TRBJ2-1, with TRBD2 matching over 8 bases. Germline V gene sequence: CDR1 LGHNA, CDR2 YSLEER. The CDR3 consists of 18 residues. The V segment lost 0 bases and the J segment 6 bases; nucleotides outside the gene matches: 13. CDR3 in amino acids: CASSQDWIAGGLFNEQFF. For the CDR3, the DNA is TGCGCCAGCAGCCAAGATTGGATTGCGGGAGGCCTCTTCAATGAGCAGTTCTTC.

This chain links TRBV6-1 with TRBJ2-1; the match to TRBD2 covers 8 bases. Germline V lookup: CDR1 MNHNS, CDR2 SASEGT. With 7 bases clipped from V and 7 bases from J, the junction kept 12 bases outside the gene matches. The length of the CDR3 is 15 residues. CDR3 in amino acids: CASNTGTRGSNEQFF. The CDR3 bases are TGTGCCAGCAACACCGGGACTAGGGGTTCGAATGAGCAGTTCTTC.

This chain links TRBV5-1 with TRBJ2-1, with TRBD1 matching over 8 bases. In germline, CDR1 is SGHRS, CDR2 YFSETQ. V lost 4 bases to trimming and J lost 7 bases; unmatched junction nucleotides: 10. The CDR3 length is 15 residues. CDR3 loop: CASSLGTGWTNEQFF. As DNA, the CDR3 is TGCGCCAGCAGCCTAGGGACAGGTTGGACTAATGAGCAGTTCTTC.

The chain couples TRBV7-9 to TRBJ1-1; D uncertain. Germline V gene sequence: CDR1 SEHNR, CDR2 FQNEAQ (reference sequence). Trimming stripped 4 bases from V and 7 bases from J, with 13 bases between. The CDR3 is 13 residues long. CDR3 coding DNA: TGTGCCAGCAGCTCTTTTGGAGGGAATGAAGCTTTCTTT. Protein: CASSSFGGNEAFF. Using reference TRBV7-9 and TRBJ1-1 for the parts outside the CDR3, the full variable domain is DTGVSQNPRHKITKRGQNVTFRCDPISEHNRLYWYRQTLGQGPEFLTYFQNEAQLEKSRLLSDRFSAERPKGSFSTLEIQRTEQGDSAMYLCASSSFGGNEAFFGQGTRLTVV.

This chain uses TRBV28 with TRBJ2-1, with TRBD2 matching over 11 bases. Germline CDR1 reads MDHEN; CDR2 reads SYDVKM. CDR3 length: 17 amino acids. V lost 2 bases to trimming and J lost 7 bases; unmatched junction nucleotides: 10. CDR3 region: CASSLLAGGRSGNEQFF. Written as DNA, the CDR3 is TGTGCCAGCAGTTTACTAGCGGGAGGACGCTCTGGTAATGAGCAGTTCTTC.

The rearrangement links TRBV5-1 to TRBJ2-1; D possibly corresponds to TRBD2 (5 bases). The CDR3 loop spans 14 amino acids. The V gene lost 2 bases and the J gene lost 7 bases, with 13 bases spanning the gap. Germline values: CDR1 SGHRS, CDR2 YFSETQ. The CDR3: CASSFFLVANEQFF. The CDR3 nucleotides read TGCGCCAGCAGCTTTTTTCTGGTAGCGAATGAGCAGTTCTTC.

The rearrangement links TRBV28 to TRBJ1-3; tentative D call: TRBD1 (6 bases). V lost 6 bases, J lost 4 bases, and 19 bases lay in between. Germline CDR1 is MDHEN and CDR2 is SYDVKM. This CDR3 is built from 16 residues. In nucleotides, the CDR3 is TGTGCCAGCAGGCGCACTTCAGGGGCCGGGGGAAACACCATATATTTT. It codes for CASRRTSGAGGNTIYF. Filled out from reference TRBV28 and TRBJ1-3, the complete variable domain reads DVKVTQSSRYLVKRTGEKVFLECVQDMDHENMFWYRQDPGLGLRLIYFSYDVKMKEKGDIPEGYSVSREKKERFSLILESASTNQTSMYLCASRRTSGAGGNTIYFGEGSWLTVV.

The chain links TRBV6-6 to TRBJ2-7, with D uncertain. The germline V gene encodes CDR1 MNHNY and CDR2 SVGAGI (reference sequence). This CDR3 contains 13 residues. The V end lost 6 bases, the J end lost 0 bases, and 9 bases lay between the germline ends. CDR3 nucleotide sequence: TGTGCCAGCAGAAAAATGACCTCCTACGAGCAGTACTTC. It yields the protein CASRKMTSYEQYF.

As DNA, the CDR3 is TGCGCCAGCAGCATTCCTAGCGGGAGGCAAAGCTCCTACGAGCAGTACTTC. Protein: CASSIPSGRQSSYEQYF. The rearrangement uses TRBV5-1 and TRBJ2-7, with TRBD2 identical over 11 bases. Trimming took 4 bases from V and 0 from J; bases not matched to a gene: 9. Germline V gives CDR1 SGHRS, CDR2 YFSETQ. This CDR3 contains 17 residues.

The rearrangement links TRBV7-2 to TRBJ1-5, with no clear D. Between the trimmed V and J ends, which lost 5 bases and 1 base, there was a span of 9 bases. CDR3 size: 14 residues. Germline V gene sequence: CDR1 SGHTA, CDR2 FQGNSA. CDR3 sequence reads: CASSPMMSNQPQHF. CDR3 in DNA: TGTGCCAGCAGCCCCATGATGAGCAATCAGCCCCAGCATTTT.

The J gene is TRBJ2-7, the V gene TRBV28; 8 positions agree with TRBD2. The CDR3 loop spans 16 amino acids. CDR1 is MDHEN, CDR2 SYDVKM, per germline. V dropped 3 bases and J dropped 5; count of bases not matched to a gene: 12. DNA of the CDR3: TGTGCCAGCAGTTTCAACCCCGGGAGGGCCTTCCACGAGCAGTACTTC. Protein: CASSFNPGRAFHEQYF.

The sample holds a few counts of this clone. The chain employs TRBV30 and TRBJ1-4, with a tentative D call TRBD1 (6 bases). The CDR3 consists of 14 residues. The germline V and J ends were trimmed by 3 bases and 1 base, with 9 bases remaining between them. Germline-derived CDR1 and CDR2 are GTSNPN and SVGIG (reference sequence). The CDR3 nucleotides read TGTGCCTGGAGCACAGGGTTAACTAATGAAAAACTGTTTTTT. Its translation: CAWSTGLTNEKLFF.

This chain joins TRBV15 and TRBJ1-1, with no clear D. The CDR3 is 15 amino acids. Germline V gene sequence: CDR1 LNHNV, CDR2 YYDKDF (reference sequence). V was pared by 8 bases and J by 1 base, with 17 bases between. CDR3 in DNA: TGTGCCACCGGCATGATCCGGGCGCGGAACACTGAAGCTTTCTTT. Amino acids: CATGMIRARNTEAFF.